This T cell receptor beta chain was recorded in a study of human CD4 T cells and Enterobacteriaceae. Study conclusions and caveats: Only same-donor CFSE-low culture sequences were used to infer reactivity.

The method was immunoSEQ multiplex PCR; TCRdb's version includes in-frame clones alone and lacks a portion of them. The sample has under 35,000 clones; approximately 82% are singletons. About this clone: Its target is not known.

The CDR3 runs to 13 residues. V was clipped by 6 bases and J by 2 bases, with 10 bases between them. Germline CDR1 MNHNS, CDR2 SASEGT. All CD4+ cells other than CD45RA+CCR7+CD95- naive cells were sorted as memory, over 95% pure. The specimen sequenced was memory CD4+ T cells from blood. This TCR came from a human donor in good health. This chain connects TRBV6-1 to TRBJ1-1; TRBD1 might be the D (5 bases). The CDR3 sequence is CASRRQTNTEAFF. CDR3 sequence (DNA): TGTGCCAGCAGGAGACAGACTAACACTGAAGCTTTCTTT.